This T cell receptor beta chain was captured by sequencing in a study of technical replicates of blood from a few donors. Measured with immunoSEQ multiplex PCR; TCRdb has only the in-frame clones, and not every one. In the table there are 100,000 or so clones, around 96% of which are singletons. The CDR3 totals 18 residues. Germline lookup yields CDR1 LGHNA and CDR2 YSLEER. The junction had 6 bases not matched to a gene; V was cut back by 4 bases and J by 0 bases. This clonotype was sampled from a human donor in good health. The specimen sequenced was T cells isolated from PBMCs. V and J are TRBV4-3 and TRBJ2-6, with 10 bases that match TRBD1. The CDR3, as DNA: TGCGCCAGCAGCCCACAGACAGGGGGCGGCTCTGGGGCCAACGTCCTGACTTTC. Translated: CASSPQTGGGSGANVLTF.